These T cell receptor beta chains were read from a single sample in a study of graft-versus-host responses after intestinal transplantation. Clones were read by immunoSEQ multiplex PCR, and TCRdb kept only the in-frame ones, dropping some. The top ten hold over 6.5% of the sample, which has around 15,000 clones, approximately 87% seen once. Material: bone marrow, obtained more than 120 days after intestinal transplantation. All receptors derive from a human patient who received an intestinal transplant, so some T cells may come from the graft donor. CDR3s include the opening cysteine and the closing phenylalanine or tryptophan. The order of the fields is J gene, V gene, D gene, clone size, CDR3 DNA, CDR3 protein. A D gene is named only where the DNA matches it firmly. Clone size, where shown, is once, few, many, or a class for clones that have expanded.

J: TRBJ2-7; V: TRBV6-5; D: TRBD2; size: few; DNA: TGTGCCAGCAGTTACTCGACTAGCGGCTCCTACGAGCAGTACTTC; CDR3: CASSYSTSGSYEQYF
J: TRBJ2-5; V: TRBV5-1; D: NA; size: NA; DNA: TGCGCCAGCCAATCCGCGGGGTTACTCCAAGAGACCCAGTACTTC; CDR3: CASQSAGLLQETQYF
J: TRBJ2-1; V: TRBV7-8; D: NA; size: once; DNA: TGTGCCAGCAGCTTAGAGGGTACCCGTACCTACAATGAGCAGTTCTTC; CDR3: CASSLEGTRTYNEQFF
J: TRBJ2-3; V: TRBV6-1; D: TRBD2; size: NA; DNA: TGTGCCAGCAGTCCGGGACTAGCGTCAGATACGCAGTATTTT; CDR3: CASSPGLASDTQYF
J: TRBJ1-4; V: TRBV2; D: TRBD1; size: NA; DNA: TGTGCCAGCAGCCCGGGACAGATAAATGAAAAACTGTTTTTT; CDR3: CASSPGQINEKLFF
J: TRBJ2-7; V: TRBV7-9; D: NA; size: NA; DNA: TGTGCCAGCAGCTTCACTCCCGAGGACAGAACATACTACGAGCAGTACTTC; CDR3: CASSFTPEDRTYYEQYF
J: TRBJ2-1; V: TRBV9; D: TRBD2; size: few; DNA: TGTGCCAGCAGCGGACTAGCGGGAGGGTACAATGAGCAGTTCTTC; CDR3: CASSGLAGGYNEQFF
J: TRBJ2-1; V: TRBV13; D: NA; size: NA; DNA: TGTGCCCCGAAAGGACAAGGGATAGCCCTAATCGGAAGGCAGTTCTTC; CDR3: CAPKGQGIALIGRQFF
J: TRBJ1-5; V: TRBV9; D: TRBD1; size: few; DNA: TGTGCCAGCAGCGTAGGGGGACAGACCAATCAGCCCCAGCATTTT; CDR3: CASSVGGQTNQPQHF
J: TRBJ1-5; V: TRBV25-1; D: NA; size: NA; DNA: TGTGCCAGCAGTGGGAGGGAGTGGGATCAGCCCCAGCATTTT; CDR3: CASSGREWDQPQHF
J: TRBJ2-5; V: TRBV14; D: TRBD1; size: NA; DNA: TGTGCCAGCAGCCCTCGACAGGGCCTTCAAGAGACCCAGTACTTC; CDR3: CASSPRQGLQETQYF
J: TRBJ2-3; V: TRBV6-5; D: NA; size: NA; DNA: TGTGCCAGCAGTTACCGGGGCACAGATACGCAGTATTTT; CDR3: CASSYRGTDTQYF
J: TRBJ2-7; V: TRBV6-1; D: TRBD2; size: NA; DNA: TGTGCCAGCAGTGAGGGATTAGCGGGGATATACGAGCAGTACTTC; CDR3: CASSEGLAGIYEQYF
J: TRBJ1-4; V: TRBV28; D: NA; size: NA; DNA: TGTGCCAGCAGTTTACTGGTCGAAAAACTGTTTTTT; CDR3: CASSLLVEKLFF